A selection of T cell receptor beta chains follows, all from one sample in a study of beta chain features in type 1 diabetes. Assay used: immunoSEQ multiplex PCR; TCRdb lists only in-frame clones, some missing. The sample yields hundreds of thousands of clones, approximately 11% seen once. What was sequenced was naive CD4+ T cells from blood. The receptors shown here come from a man aged 25 to 40 with type 1 diabetes. Both conserved end residues are part of each CDR3. The order of the fields is clone size, J gene, D gene, V gene, CDR3 protein, CDR3 DNA. D genes are given only for firm matches. Only some rows state a clone size, as once, few, many or a class for expanded clones.

>few|TRBJ1-2|TRBD1|TRBV30
CAWSGTSGQGYGYTF
TGTGCCTGGAGTGGAACGTCGGGACAGGGTTACGGCTACACCTTC
>NA|TRBJ2-5|NA|TRBV5-1
CASSLGGDETQYF
TGCGCCAGCAGCTTGGGGGGGGATGAGACCCAGTACTTC
>NA|TRBJ2-7|TRBD1|TRBV19
CASSNPGQGYEQYF
TGTGCCAGTAGCAATCCGGGACAGGGCTACGAGCAGTACTTC
>NA|TRBJ2-5|TRBD1|TRBV7-2
CASTWWTGQETQYF
TGTGCCAGCACCTGGTGGACAGGTCAAGAGACCCAGTACTTC
>few|TRBJ2-1|TRBD2|TRBV29-1
CSAFSGGETLNEQFF
TGCAGCGCTTTTAGCGGGGGGGAAACGTTGAATGAGCAGTTCTTC
>few|TRBJ1-5|NA|TRBV2
CASSPQGQPQHF
TGTGCCAGCAGCCCTCAGGGGCAGCCCCAGCATTTT
>few|TRBJ2-1|TRBD2|TRBV10-3
CAISEGPYGGADNEQFF
TGTGCCATCAGTGAGGGACCCTACGGGGGGGCCGACAATGAGCAGTTCTTC
>few|TRBJ2-7|NA|TRBV14
CASSRSYEQYF
TGTGCCAGCAGCCGCAGCTACGAGCAGTACTTC
>NA|TRBJ1-2|NA|TRBV7-9
CASSLGTGNYGYTF
TGTGCCAGCAGCCTCGGAACGGGGAACTATGGCTACACCTTC
>few|TRBJ1-2|NA|TRBV7-2
CASSQREGSGYTF
TGTGCCAGCAGCCAAAGGGAGGGCTCGGGCTACACCTTC
>NA|TRBJ1-2|TRBD1|TRBV5-6
CASSIGGQGVSGYTF
TGTGCCAGCAGCATTGGGGGACAGGGAGTTTCAGGCTACACCTTC
>NA|TRBJ2-2|NA|TRBV11-3
CASSPGQSTGELFF
TGTGCCAGCAGCCCAGGACAGAGCACCGGGGAGCTGTTTTTT
>NA|TRBJ2-3|TRBD2|TRBV10-3
CAISARRASGGTDTQYF
TGTGCCATCAGTGCCCGCCGGGCTAGCGGGGGCACAGATACGCAGTATTTT
>few|TRBJ2-1|NA|TRBV10-3
CAISSEALYNEQFF
TGTGCCATCAGTTCGGAGGCGCTTTACAATGAGCAGTTCTTC
>NA|TRBJ1-2|NA|TRBV5-1
CASSIQGRYTF
TGCGCCAGCAGCATACAGGGCCGCTACACCTTC
>few|TRBJ1-1|NA|TRBV20-1
CSARAPEAFF
TGCAGTGCTAGGGCTCCCGAAGCTTTCTTT
>NA|TRBJ2-1|TRBD2|TRBV5-1
CASSFSGGSNEQFF
TGCGCCAGCAGCTTTAGCGGGGGTAGCAATGAGCAGTTCTTC
>NA|TRBJ2-7|NA|TRBV2
CASSDWARDVQYF
TGTGCCAGCAGTGACTGGGCCCGGGATGTGCAGTACTTC
>few|TRBJ1-1|NA|TRBV5-4
CASSLIDFRGRAEAFF
TGTGCCAGCAGCCTAATCGATTTCAGGGGAAGAGCTGAAGCTTTCTTT
>few|TRBJ2-1|NA|TRBV29-1
CSVVVGQAFFSNNEQFF
TGCAGCGTTGTTGTAGGACAAGCGTTTTTCTCGAACAATGAGCAGTTCTTC
>few|TRBJ2-7|NA|TRBV4-2
CASSQDSGSDEQYF
TGTGCCAGCAGCCAAGATTCCGGGTCCGACGAGCAGTACTTC
>NA|TRBJ2-1|NA|TRBV19
CASSPNRIEQFF
TGTGCCAGTAGCCCTAATCGTATTGAGCAGTTCTTC
>NA|TRBJ1-2|TRBD1|TRBV30
CAWSADRQGRYGYTF
TGTGCCTGGAGTGCCGACCGACAGGGGCGCTATGGCTACACCTTC
>NA|TRBJ1-6|NA|TRBV4-2
CASSQEPTPVGRGDSPLHF
TGTGCCAGCAGCCAAGAACCTACCCCCGTCGGGAGGGGAGATTCACCCCTCCACTTT
>few|TRBJ1-5|TRBD1|TRBV19
CASSVTGAVQPQHF
TGTGCCAGTAGTGTGACAGGGGCGGTTCAGCCCCAGCATTTT
>few|TRBJ1-5|NA|TRBV2
CASTQGEGNQPQHF
TGTGCCAGCACACAGGGTGAGGGCAATCAGCCCCAGCATTTT
>NA|TRBJ2-5|TRBD2|TRBV9
CASSLSPLAGRETQYF
TGTGCCAGCAGCCTGAGTCCGCTAGCGGGGCGAGAGACCCAGTACTTC
>NA|TRBJ1-2|NA|TRBV2
CASSEGPTISNYGYTF
TGTGCCAGCAGTGAGGGCCCTACGATTTCTAACTATGGCTACACCTTC
>NA|TRBJ1-3|NA|TRBV13
CASSLGTNKARNIYF
TGTGCCAGCAGCTTAGGGACTAACAAGGCCCGAAACATATATTTT
>few|TRBJ2-2|NA|TRBV28
CASSLSGNTGELFF
TGTGCCAGCAGTTTATCAGGGAACACCGGGGAGCTGTTTTTT
>NA|TRBJ1-1|NA|TRBV28
CASSLHQVVTEAFF
TGTGCCAGCAGTTTGCACCAGGTGGTCACTGAAGCTTTCTTT
>NA|TRBJ2-1|TRBD1|TRBV19
CASSKDRGREQFF
TGTGCCAGTAGTAAGGACAGGGGTAGGGAGCAGTTCTTC
>NA|TRBJ2-7|TRBD2|TRBV5-4
CASSLSQRGPYEQYF
TGTGCCAGCAGCTTGTCCCAGCGGGGGCCCTACGAGCAGTACTTC
>NA|TRBJ2-7|TRBD1|TRBV29-1
CSVSSGQGIYEQYF
TGCAGCGTGTCCTCGGGACAGGGTATCTACGAGCAGTACTTC
>few|TRBJ1-2|NA|TRBV2
CASSDNRLSGYTF
TGTGCCAGCAGTGACAACAGGCTGAGTGGCTACACCTTC
>NA|TRBJ2-5|NA|TRBV9
CASTQGGGLGTETQYF
TGTGCCAGCACCCAAGGTGGGGGACTGGGCACGGAGACCCAGTACTTC
>NA|TRBJ2-1|NA|TRBV2
CASRLGQNYNEQFF
TGTGCCAGCAGACTAGGACAGAACTACAATGAGCAGTTCTTC
>few|TRBJ2-7|TRBD1|TRBV4-1
CASSQVSGTGIYEQYF
TGCGCCAGCAGCCAAGTTTCCGGGACAGGGATCTACGAGCAGTACTTC